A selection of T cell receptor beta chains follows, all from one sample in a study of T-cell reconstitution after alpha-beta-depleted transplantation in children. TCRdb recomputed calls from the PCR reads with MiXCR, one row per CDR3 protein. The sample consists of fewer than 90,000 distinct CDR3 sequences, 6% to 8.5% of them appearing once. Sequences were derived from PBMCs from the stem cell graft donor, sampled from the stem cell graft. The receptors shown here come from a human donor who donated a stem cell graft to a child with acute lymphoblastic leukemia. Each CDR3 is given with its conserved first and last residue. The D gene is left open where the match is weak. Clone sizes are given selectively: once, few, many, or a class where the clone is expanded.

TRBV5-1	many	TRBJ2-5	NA	CASSLLEGGKRETQYF	TGCGCCAGCAGCTTGCTGGAGGGGGGGAAGAGGGAGACCCAGTACTTC
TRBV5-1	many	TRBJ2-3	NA	CASSLGGASTDTQYF	TGCGCCAGCAGCTTAGGAGGGGCTAGCACAGATACGCAGTATTTT
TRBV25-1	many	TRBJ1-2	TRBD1	CASRATGQGGYGYTF	TGTGCCAGCAGGGCGACAGGGCAGGGGGGTTATGGCTACACCTTC
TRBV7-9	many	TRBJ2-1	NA	CASSLHSLARGGLGNEQFF	TGTGCCAGCAGCCTTCACTCACTAGCGAGGGGGGGCCTGGGGAATGAGCAGTTCTTC
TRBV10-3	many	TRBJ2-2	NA	CAISARDPANTGELFF	TGTGCCATCAGTGCCCGGGACCCCGCGAACACCGGGGAGCTGTTTTTT
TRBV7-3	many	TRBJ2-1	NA	CARTGERGELYYNEQFF	TGTGCCAGGACGGGGGAGCGAGGGGAGCTCTACTACAATGAGCAGTTCTTC
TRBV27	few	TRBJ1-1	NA	CASSLGPMNTEAFF	TGTGCCAGCAGTTTAGGGCCCATGAACACTGAAGCTTTCTTT
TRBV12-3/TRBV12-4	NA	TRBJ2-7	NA	CASTLGQAYEQYF	TGTGCCAGCACCCTTGGGCAAGCCTACGAGCAGTACTTC
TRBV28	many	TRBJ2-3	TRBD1	CASSWTGVADTQYF	TGTGCCAGCAGTTGGACAGGGGTTGCAGATACGCAGTATTTT
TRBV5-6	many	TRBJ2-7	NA	CASSLVQGTYEQYF	TGTGCCAGCAGCTTGGTTCAGGGGACCTACGAGCAGTACTTC
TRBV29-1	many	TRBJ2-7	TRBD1	CSVGTGDLYEQYF	TGCAGCGTGGGGACAGGGGATCTCTACGAGCAGTACTTC
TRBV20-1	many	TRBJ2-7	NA	CSARPQGGYEQYF	TGCAGTGCTAGACCACAGGGGGGGTACGAGCAGTACTTC
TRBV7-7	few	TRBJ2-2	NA	CASSLAFLGGELFF	TGTGCCAGCAGCTTAGCCTTTTTAGGCGGGGAGCTGTTTTTT
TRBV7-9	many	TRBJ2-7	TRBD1	CASSPTGGQGYEQYF	TGTGCCAGCAGCCCCACAGGGGGCCAGGGGTACGAGCAGTACTTC
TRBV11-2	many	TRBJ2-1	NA	CASKNAGYNEQFF	TGTGCCAGCAAGAACGCAGGGTACAATGAGCAGTTCTTC
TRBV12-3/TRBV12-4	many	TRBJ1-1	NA	CASVASREPNTEAFF	TGTGCCAGCGTCGCGTCGAGGGAGCCGAACACTGAAGCTTTCTTT
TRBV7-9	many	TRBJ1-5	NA	CASSLAPSGDFNQPQHF	TGTGCCAGCAGCTTAGCCCCCTCGGGGGACTTTAATCAGCCCCAGCATTTT
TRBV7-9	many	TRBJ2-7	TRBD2	CASSQTSGGTYEQYF	TGTGCCAGCAGCCAGACTAGCGGGGGGACCTACGAGCAGTACTTC
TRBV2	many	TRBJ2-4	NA	CASSEGGQLFKNIQYF	TGTGCCAGCAGTGAGGGGGGACAGCTCTTCAAAAACATTCAGTACTTC
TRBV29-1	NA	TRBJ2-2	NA	CSVELGFGELFF	TGCAGCGTTGAACTGGGCTTCGGGGAGCTGTTTTTT
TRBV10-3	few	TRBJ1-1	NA	CAISAAPTGNTEAFF	TGTGCCATCAGTGCCGCCCCGACAGGGAACACTGAAGCTTTCTTT
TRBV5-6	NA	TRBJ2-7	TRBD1	CASSLPETGGYEQYF	TGTGCCAGCAGCTTGCCTGAGACAGGGGGCTACGAGCAGTACTTC
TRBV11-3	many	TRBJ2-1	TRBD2	CASSLGGVGRVGRNEQFF	TGTGCCAGCAGCTTAGGGGGGGTAGGGAGGGTAGGTAGGAATGAGCAGTTCTTC
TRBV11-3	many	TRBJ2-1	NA	CASSLSSGGLTMNEQFF	TGTGCCAGCAGCTTATCCTCAGGCGGTCTCACAATGAATGAGCAGTTCTTC
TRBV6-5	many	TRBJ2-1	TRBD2	CASSYDSWTSGGREQFF	TGTGCCAGCAGTTACGACTCGTGGACTAGCGGGGGACGGGAGCAGTTCTTC
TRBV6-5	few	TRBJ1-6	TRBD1	CASSYSGTGGASSPLHF	TGTGCCAGCAGTTACTCGGGGACAGGGGGCGCGAGTTCACCCCTCCACTTT
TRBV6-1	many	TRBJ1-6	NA	CASSEETGFSPLHF	TGTGCCAGCAGTGAAGAGACAGGTTTTTCACCCCTCCACTTT
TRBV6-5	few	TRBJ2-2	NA	CASTPEPGHPNTGELFF	TGTGCCAGCACCCCGGAACCGGGACATCCGAACACCGGGGAGCTGTTTTTT
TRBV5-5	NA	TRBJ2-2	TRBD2	CASSLVGEGTGELFF	TGTGCCAGCAGCTTGGTCGGGGAGGGCACCGGGGAGCTGTTTTTT
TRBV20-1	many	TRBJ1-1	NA	CSARKTRMNTEAFF	TGCAGTGCTAGAAAGACAAGAATGAACACTGAAGCTTTCTTT
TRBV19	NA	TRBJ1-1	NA	CASSIGLTEAFF	TGTGCCAGTAGTATAGGACTAACTGAAGCTTTCTTT
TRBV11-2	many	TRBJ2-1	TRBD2	CASSSTGGRFPNEQFF	TGTGCCAGCAGCTCCACTGGCGGGAGGTTTCCCAATGAGCAGTTCTTC
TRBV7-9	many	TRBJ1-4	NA	CASSLKKFRPQQTNEKLFF	TGTGCCAGCAGCTTAAAAAAATTCCGACCACAACAAACTAATGAAAAACTGTTTTTT